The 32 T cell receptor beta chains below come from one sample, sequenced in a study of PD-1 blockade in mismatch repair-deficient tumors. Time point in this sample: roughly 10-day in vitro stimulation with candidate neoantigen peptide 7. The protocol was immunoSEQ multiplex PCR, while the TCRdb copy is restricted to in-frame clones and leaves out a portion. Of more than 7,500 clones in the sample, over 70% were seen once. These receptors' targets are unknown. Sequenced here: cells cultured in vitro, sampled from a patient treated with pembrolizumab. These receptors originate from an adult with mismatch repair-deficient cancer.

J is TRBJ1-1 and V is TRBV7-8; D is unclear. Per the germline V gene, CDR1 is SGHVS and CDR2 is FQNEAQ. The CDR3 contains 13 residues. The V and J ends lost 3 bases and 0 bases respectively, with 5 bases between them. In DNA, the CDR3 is TGTGCCAGCAGCTTGTTAGTGAACACTGAAGCTTTCTTT. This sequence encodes CASSLLVNTEAFF.

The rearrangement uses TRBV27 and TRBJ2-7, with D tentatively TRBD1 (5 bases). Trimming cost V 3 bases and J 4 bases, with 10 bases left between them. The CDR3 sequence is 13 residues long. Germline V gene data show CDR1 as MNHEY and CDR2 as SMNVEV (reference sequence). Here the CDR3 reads CASSFWTPYEQYF. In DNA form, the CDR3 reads TGTGCCAGCAGTTTTTGGACACCTTACGAGCAGTACTTC.

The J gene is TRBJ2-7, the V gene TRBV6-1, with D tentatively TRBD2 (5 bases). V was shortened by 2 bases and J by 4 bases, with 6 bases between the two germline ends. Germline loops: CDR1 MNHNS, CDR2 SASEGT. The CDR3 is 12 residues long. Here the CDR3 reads CASSERGYEQYF. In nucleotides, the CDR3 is TGTGCCAGCAGTGAAAGAGGGTACGAGCAGTACTTC.

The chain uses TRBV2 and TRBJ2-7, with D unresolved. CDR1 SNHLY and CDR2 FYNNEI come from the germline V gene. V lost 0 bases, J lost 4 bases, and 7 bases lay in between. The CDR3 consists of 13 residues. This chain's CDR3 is CASSEADQYEQYF. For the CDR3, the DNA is TGTGCCAGCAGTGAAGCAGATCAGTACGAGCAGTACTTC.

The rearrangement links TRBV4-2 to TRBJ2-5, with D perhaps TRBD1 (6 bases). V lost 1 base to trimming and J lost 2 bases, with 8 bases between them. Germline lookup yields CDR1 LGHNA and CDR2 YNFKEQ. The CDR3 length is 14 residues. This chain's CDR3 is CASSQGQVQETQYF. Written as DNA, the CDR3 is TGTGCCAGCAGCCAAGGACAGGTTCAAGAGACCCAGTACTTC.

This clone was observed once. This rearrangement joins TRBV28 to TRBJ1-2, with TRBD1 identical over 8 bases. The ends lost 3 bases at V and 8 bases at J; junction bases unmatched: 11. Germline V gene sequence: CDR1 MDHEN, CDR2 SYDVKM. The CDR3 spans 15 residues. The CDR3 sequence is CASSFNPDRARGYTF. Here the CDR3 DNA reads TGTGCCAGCAGTTTTAATCCGGACAGGGCACGGGGCTACACCTTC.

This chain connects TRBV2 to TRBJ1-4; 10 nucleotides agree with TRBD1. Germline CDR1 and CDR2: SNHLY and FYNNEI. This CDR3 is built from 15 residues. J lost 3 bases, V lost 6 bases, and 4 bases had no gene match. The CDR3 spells CASSRDRGPNEKLFF. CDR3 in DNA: TGTGCCAGCAGCCGGGACAGGGGTCCTAATGAAAAACTGTTTTTT.

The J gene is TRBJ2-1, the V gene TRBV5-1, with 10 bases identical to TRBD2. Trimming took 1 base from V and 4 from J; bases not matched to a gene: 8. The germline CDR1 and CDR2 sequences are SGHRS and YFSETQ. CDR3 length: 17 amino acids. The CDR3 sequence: CASSLTPTSGKYNEQFF. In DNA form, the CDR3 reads TGCGCCAGCAGCTTGACCCCCACTAGCGGGAAATACAATGAGCAGTTCTTC.

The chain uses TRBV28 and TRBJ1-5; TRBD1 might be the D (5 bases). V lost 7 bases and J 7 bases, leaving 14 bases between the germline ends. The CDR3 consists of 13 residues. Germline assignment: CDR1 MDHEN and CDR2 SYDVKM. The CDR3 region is CASNTRVGQPQHF. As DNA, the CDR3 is TGTGCCAGCAATACCAGGGTAGGACAGCCCCAGCATTTT.

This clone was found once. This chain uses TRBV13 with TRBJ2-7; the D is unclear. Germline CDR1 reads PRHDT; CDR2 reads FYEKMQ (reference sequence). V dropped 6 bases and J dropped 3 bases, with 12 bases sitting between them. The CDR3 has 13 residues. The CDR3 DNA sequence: TGTGCCAGCAGTCTGAGAGGCTACTACGAGCAGTACTTC. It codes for CASSLRGYYEQYF.

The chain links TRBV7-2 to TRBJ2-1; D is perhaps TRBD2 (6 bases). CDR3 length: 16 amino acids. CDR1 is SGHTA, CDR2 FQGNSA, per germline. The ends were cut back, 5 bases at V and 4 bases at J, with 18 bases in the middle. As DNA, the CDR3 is TGTGCCAGCAGCCCTTTCCCCCGGGGGAAATACAATGAGCAGTTCTTC. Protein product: CASSPFPRGKYNEQFF.

CDR3 region: CASSSGTITDTQYF. The CDR3 coding sequence is TGTGCCAGCAGCTCCGGGACTATTACAGATACGCAGTATTTT. This chain connects TRBV7-3 to TRBJ2-3, with TRBD2 identical over 7 bases. In germline, CDR1 is SGHTA, CDR2 FQGTGA. This CDR3 region has 14 residues. V was clipped by 4 bases and J by 3 bases; unmatched bases: 4.

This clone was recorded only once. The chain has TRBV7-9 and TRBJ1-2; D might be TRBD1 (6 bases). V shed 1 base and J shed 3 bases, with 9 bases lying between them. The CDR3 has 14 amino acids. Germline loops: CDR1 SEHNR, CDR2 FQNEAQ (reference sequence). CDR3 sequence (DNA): TGTGCCAGCAGCTTAGGGGGGGCGGACTATGGCTACACCTTC. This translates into CASSLGGADYGYTF.

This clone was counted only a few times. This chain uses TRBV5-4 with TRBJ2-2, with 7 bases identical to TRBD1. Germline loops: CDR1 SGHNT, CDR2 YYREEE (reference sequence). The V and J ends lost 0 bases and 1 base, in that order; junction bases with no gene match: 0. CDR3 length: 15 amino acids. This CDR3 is CASSLGQGNTGELFF. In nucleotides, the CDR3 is TGTGCCAGCAGCTTGGGACAGGGGAACACCGGGGAGCTGTTTTTT.

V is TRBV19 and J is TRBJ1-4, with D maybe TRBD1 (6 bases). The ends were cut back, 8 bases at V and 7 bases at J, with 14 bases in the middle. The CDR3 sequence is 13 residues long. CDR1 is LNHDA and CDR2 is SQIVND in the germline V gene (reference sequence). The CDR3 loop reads CASVTGLIEKLFF. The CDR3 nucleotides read TGTGCCAGTGTTACAGGGCTAATTGAAAAACTGTTTTTT.

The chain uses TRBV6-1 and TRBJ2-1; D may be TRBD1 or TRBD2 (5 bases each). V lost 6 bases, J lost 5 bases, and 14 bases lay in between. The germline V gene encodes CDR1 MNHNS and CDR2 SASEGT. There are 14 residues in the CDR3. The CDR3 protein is CASSFFGTDNEQFF. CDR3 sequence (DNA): TGTGCCAGCAGCTTTTTCGGGACGGACAATGAGCAGTTCTTC.

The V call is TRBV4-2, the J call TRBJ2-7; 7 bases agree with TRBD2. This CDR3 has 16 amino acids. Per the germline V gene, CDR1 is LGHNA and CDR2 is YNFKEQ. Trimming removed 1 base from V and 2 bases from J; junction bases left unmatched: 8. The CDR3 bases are TGTGCCAGCAGCCAAGTCGCTAGCGGCTATACCTACGAGCAGTACTTC. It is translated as CASSQVASGYTYEQYF.

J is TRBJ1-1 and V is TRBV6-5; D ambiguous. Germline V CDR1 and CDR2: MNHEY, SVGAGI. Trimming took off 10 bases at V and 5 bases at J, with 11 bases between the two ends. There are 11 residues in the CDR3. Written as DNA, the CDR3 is TGTGCCACCGGGAGACCAACTGAAGCTTTCTTT. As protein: CATGRPTEAFF.

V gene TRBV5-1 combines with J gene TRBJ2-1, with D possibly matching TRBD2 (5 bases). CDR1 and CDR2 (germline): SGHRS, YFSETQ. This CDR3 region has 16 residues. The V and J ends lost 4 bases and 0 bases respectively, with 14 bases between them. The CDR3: CASSPGLMSSYNEQFF. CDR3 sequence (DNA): TGCGCCAGCAGCCCTGGACTGATGAGCTCCTACAATGAGCAGTTCTTC.

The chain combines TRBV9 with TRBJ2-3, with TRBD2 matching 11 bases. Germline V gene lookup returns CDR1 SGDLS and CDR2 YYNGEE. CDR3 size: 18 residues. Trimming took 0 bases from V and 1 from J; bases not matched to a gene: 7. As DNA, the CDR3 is TGTGCCAGCAGCGTAGAGGGACTAGCGGCCCGCGGCACAGATACGCAGTATTTT. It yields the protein CASSVEGLAARGTDTQYF.

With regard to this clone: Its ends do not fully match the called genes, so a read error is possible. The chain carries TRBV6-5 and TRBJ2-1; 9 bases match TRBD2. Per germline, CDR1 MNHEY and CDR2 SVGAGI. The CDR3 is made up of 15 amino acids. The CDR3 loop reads CASSYGTSSHNEQFF. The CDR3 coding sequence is TGTGCCAGCAGTTACGGGACTAGCTCCCACAATGAGCAGTTCTTC.

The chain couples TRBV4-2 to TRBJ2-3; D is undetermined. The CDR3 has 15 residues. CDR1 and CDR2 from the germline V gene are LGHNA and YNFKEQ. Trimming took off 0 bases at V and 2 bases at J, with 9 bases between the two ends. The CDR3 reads CASSQDPITTDTQYF. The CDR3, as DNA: TGTGCCAGCAGCCAAGATCCCATCACCACAGATACGCAGTATTTT.

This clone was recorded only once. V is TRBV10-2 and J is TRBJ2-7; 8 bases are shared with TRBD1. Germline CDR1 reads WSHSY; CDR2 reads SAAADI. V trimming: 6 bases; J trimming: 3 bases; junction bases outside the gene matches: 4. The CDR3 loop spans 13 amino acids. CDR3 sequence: CASRDTGGYEQYF. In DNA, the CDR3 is TGCGCCAGCAGGGACACAGGGGGCTACGAGCAGTACTTC.

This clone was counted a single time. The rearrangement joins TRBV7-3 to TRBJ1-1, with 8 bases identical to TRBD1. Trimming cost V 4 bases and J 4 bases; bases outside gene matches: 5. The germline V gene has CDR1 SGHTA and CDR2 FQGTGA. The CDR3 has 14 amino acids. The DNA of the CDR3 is TGTGCCAGCAGCTCAGGACAGGGCAGCACTGAAGCTTTCTTT. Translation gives CASSSGQGSTEAFF. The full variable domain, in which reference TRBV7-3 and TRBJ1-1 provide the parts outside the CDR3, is GAGVSQTPSNKVTEKGKYVELRCDPISGHTALYWYRQSLGQGPEFLIYFQGTGAADDSGLPNDRFFAVRPEGSVSTLKIQRTERGDSAVYLCASSSGQGSTEAFFGQGTRLTVV.

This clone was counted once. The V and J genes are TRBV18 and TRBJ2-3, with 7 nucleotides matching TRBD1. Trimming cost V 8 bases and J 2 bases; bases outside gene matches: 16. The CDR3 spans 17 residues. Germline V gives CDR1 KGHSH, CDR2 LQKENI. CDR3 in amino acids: CASDQFSGTVTTDTQYF. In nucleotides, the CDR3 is TGTGCCAGCGACCAATTCAGTGGGACAGTCACCACAGATACGCAGTATTTT.

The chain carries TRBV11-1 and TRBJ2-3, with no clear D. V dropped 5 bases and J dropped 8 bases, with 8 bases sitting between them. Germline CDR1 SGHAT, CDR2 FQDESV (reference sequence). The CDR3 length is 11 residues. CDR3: CASSPQTTQYF. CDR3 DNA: TGTGCCAGCAGCCCCCAGACTACGCAGTATTTT.

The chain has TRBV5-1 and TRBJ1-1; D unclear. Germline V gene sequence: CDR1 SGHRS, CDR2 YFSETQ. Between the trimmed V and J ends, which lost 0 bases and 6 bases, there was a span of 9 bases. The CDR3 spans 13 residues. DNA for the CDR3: TGCGCCAGCAGCTTGGCCTCGGGGTCTGAAGCTTTCTTT. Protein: CASSLASGSEAFF.

CDR3 sequence reads: CASSIVPGQGEKLFF. CDR3 bases: TGTGCCAGTAGTATCGTCCCGGGACAGGGTGAAAAACTGTTTTTT. This chain connects TRBV19 to TRBJ1-4, with 9 nucleotides matching TRBD1. J was trimmed by 7 bases and V by 3 bases; bases with no gene match: 6. Looked up from germline, CDR1 is LNHDA and CDR2 is SQIVND (reference sequence). This CDR3 contains 15 residues.

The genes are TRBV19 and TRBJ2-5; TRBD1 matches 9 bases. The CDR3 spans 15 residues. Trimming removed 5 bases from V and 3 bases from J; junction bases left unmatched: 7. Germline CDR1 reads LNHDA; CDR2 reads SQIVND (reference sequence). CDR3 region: CASSFPGQGKETQYF. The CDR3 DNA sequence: TGTGCCAGTAGTTTTCCGGGACAGGGAAAAGAGACCCAGTACTTC. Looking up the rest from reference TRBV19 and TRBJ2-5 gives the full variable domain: DGGITQSPKYLFRKEGQNVTLSCEQNLNHDAMYWYRQDPGQGLRLIYYSQIVNDFQKGDIAEGYSVSREKKESFPLTVTSAQKNPTAFYLCASSFPGQGKETQYFGPGTRLLVL.

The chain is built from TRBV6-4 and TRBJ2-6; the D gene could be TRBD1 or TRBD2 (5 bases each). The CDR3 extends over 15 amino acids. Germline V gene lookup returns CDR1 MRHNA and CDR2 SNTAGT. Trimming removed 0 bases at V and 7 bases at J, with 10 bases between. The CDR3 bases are TGTGCCAGCAGTGACTCGGGGGTGGGAGCCAACGTCCTGACTTTC. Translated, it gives CASSDSGVGANVLTF.

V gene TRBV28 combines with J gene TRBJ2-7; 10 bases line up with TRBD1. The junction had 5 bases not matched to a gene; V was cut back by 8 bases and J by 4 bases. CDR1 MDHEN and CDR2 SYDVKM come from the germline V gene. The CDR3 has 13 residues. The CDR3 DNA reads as TGTGCCAGCGGGACAGGGGACGGGTACGAGCAGTACTTC. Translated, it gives CASGTGDGYEQYF.

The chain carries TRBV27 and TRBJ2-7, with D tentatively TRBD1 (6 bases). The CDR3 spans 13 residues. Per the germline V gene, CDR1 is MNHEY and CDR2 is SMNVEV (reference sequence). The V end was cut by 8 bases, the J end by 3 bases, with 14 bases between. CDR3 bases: TGTGCCAGCGCCGGTGGGGGCAACTACGAGCAGTACTTC. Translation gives CASAGGGNYEQYF.